This TCR beta chain was found in a study of control samples from healthy donors and cancer patients. The protocol was immunoSEQ multiplex PCR, while the TCRdb copy is restricted to in-frame clones and leaves out a portion. The data show approximately 140,000 clones, with 85% to 90% seen just once and 6.5% to 9.5% held by the top ten. The CDR3 length is 16 residues. Trimming removed 4 bases from V and 0 bases from J; junction bases left unmatched: 6. Germline V gene data show CDR1 as MNHNS and CDR2 as SASEGT. This chain uses TRBV6-1 with TRBJ2-7, with 10 bases aligning to TRBD2. Sequencing was carried out using PBMCs. The TCR was taken from a man aged 50-59 years with head and neck cancer. DNA for the CDR3: TGTGCCAGCAGTGTGACGACTAGCGGGCCCTCCTACGAGCAGTACTTC. Residues: CASSVTTSGPSYEQYF.